Each of the 7 T cell receptor beta chains below was sequenced from the same sample in a study of blood T cell repertoires in COVID-19 (dated by TCRdb to the early 2020s). Preparation of the library involved the immunoSEQ multiplex PCR assay. As stored in TCRdb, this immuneACCESS dataset retains in-frame rearrangements with V and J assigned. A fraction of the clones does not appear; measured against another copy, unresolved V genes explain less than half of the discrepancy, and the remainder lacks a known reason. The sample profile shows 250,000 to 350,000 clones; about 89% of them were found once. The ten top clones hold approximately 13% of the sample. Sequenced material: peripheral blood. The receptors originated from an older woman with acute or convalescent COVID-19.

The chain carries TRBV28 and TRBJ1-3, with D unresolved. The CDR3 extends over 16 amino acids. Trimming removed 5 bases from V and 4 bases from J, with 18 bases in between. Germline values: CDR1 MDHEN, CDR2 SYDVKM. The CDR3 sequence is CASSPRSRRSGNTIYF. The CDR3 region has the DNA TGTGCCAGCAGTCCTCGGAGCAGACGGTCCGGAAACACCATATATTTT. The variable domain in full, completed from reference TRBV28 and TRBJ1-3, reads DVKVTQSSRYLVKRTGEKVFLECVQDMDHENMFWYRQDPGLGLRLIYFSYDVKMKEKGDIPEGYSVSREKKERFSLILESASTNQTSMYLCASSPRSRRSGNTIYFGEGSWLTVV.

In its sample, this clone was seen once. V gene TRBV24-1 combines with J gene TRBJ1-2, with 10 bases aligning to TRBD1. The CDR3 is made up of 14 amino acids. With 7 bases clipped from V and 5 bases from J, the junction kept 6 bases outside the gene matches. Germline lookup yields CDR1 KGHDR and CDR2 SFDVKD. CDR3 coding DNA: TGTGCCACCAGCAAGACAGGGGGCGGGTATGGCTACACCTTC. Amino acids: CATSKTGGGYGYTF.

The chain uses TRBV19 and TRBJ1-1; D uncertain. Between the trimmed V and J ends, which lost 2 bases and 11 bases, there was a span of 12 bases. CDR3 length equals 12 residues. Germline CDR1 LNHDA, CDR2 SQIVND (reference sequence). The CDR3 region is CASSIKAGVAFF. The CDR3 bases are TGTGCCAGTAGTATAAAGGCCGGGGTTGCTTTCTTT.

The rearrangement links TRBV4-2 to TRBJ1-6; 10 positions match TRBD1. Germline-derived CDR1 and CDR2 are LGHNA and YNFKEQ. Germline trimming cut 0 bases from V and 12 bases from J; bases unmatched to any gene: 11. The CDR3 runs to 17 residues. The CDR3 spells CASSQEEDGTGAQPLHF. The CDR3 DNA reads as TGTGCCAGCAGCCAAGAAGAAGACGGGACAGGGGCACAACCCCTCCACTTT.

The rearrangement joins TRBV28 to TRBJ1-2, with D tentatively TRBD1 (5 bases). The germline V gene has CDR1 MDHEN and CDR2 SYDVKM. The CDR3 covers 16 residues. The V and J ends lost 7 bases and 1 base respectively, with 19 bases between them. The chain's CDR3 is CASTLGGVPFNYGYTF. The DNA for the CDR3 is TGTGCCAGCACCTTGGGAGGGGTTCCCTTTAACTATGGCTACACCTTC.

This chain joins TRBV2 and TRBJ2-7, with 10 bases lining up with TRBD2. CDR1 SNHLY and CDR2 FYNNEI come from the germline V gene. This CDR3 has 16 amino acids. Losses at the gene ends were 3 bases for V and 1 base for J; bases not matched to a gene: 6. CDR3: CASSETGLAISYEQYF. The CDR3 bases are TGTGCCAGCAGTGAGACGGGACTAGCGATTTCCTACGAGCAGTACTTC.

The V call is TRBV2, the J call TRBJ2-1; 9 nucleotides align to TRBD2. This CDR3 region has 20 residues. With V trimmed by 8 bases and J by 0 bases, 20 bases remained unmatched. Germline CDR1 reads SNHLY; CDR2 reads FYNNEI. The CDR3 reads CASRPRQAAGGTSSYNEQFF. The CDR3 nucleotides are TGTGCCAGCCGACCCCGTCAGGCGGCGGGAGGGACAAGCTCCTACAATGAGCAGTTCTTC.